This T cell receptor (beta chain) originates from a study of cytotoxic CD8 clonotypes in ibrutinib-treated CLL. Study summary: The patients comprised roughly 10 relapsed/refractory and around 14 treatment-naive cases, some 17 IGHV unmutated. Mean yields were around 250,000 productive templates and roughly 94,000 productive rearrangements per sample.

This clone was observed once. Its antigen is currently unknown. Data came from immunoSEQ multiplex PCR; TCRdb stores just in-frame clones and leaves some out. The repertoire holds about 45,000 clones, 60% to 70% seen once, with approximately 21% in the top ten. Study results and caveats: Rare overall, public clonotypes shrank or held steady under therapy. The study found baseline clonality above age-matched healthy donors, tracking circulating CD8+ T-cell counts.

The J segment lost 3 bases and the V segment lost 9 bases, leaving 4 bases of the junction unmatched. Per germline, CDR1 MGHDK and CDR2 SYGVNS. CDR3 length: 12 residues. The TCR comes from a human donor with chronic lymphocytic leukemia. The material was PBMCs, obtained after 24 months of ibrutinib treatment. The J gene is TRBJ2-7, the V gene TRBV25-1; 8 bases map to TRBD1. CDR3 DNA sequence: TGTGCCAGTACAGGGGGGTTCTACGAGCAGTACTTC. Encoded protein: CASTGGFYEQYF.